This T cell receptor beta chain comes out of a study of shared clonotypes between healthy human individuals. Study-level information: Serving as donors were a couple of women and three men, whose ages spanned 18 to 49. General study findings and limits: Clonotype sharing levels among donors were expected to vary with sequencing depth.

The CDR3 contains 16 residues. Per the germline V gene, CDR1 is LGHNA and CDR2 is YNFKEQ. Trimming cost V 5 bases and J 0 bases, with 17 bases left between them. In its sample, this clone was seen once. Its antigen is not known. Assay: immunoSEQ multiplex PCR; the TCRdb copy retains only in-frame clones and omits some. Of under 600,000 clones in the sample, 75% to 80% were seen once. There were no recent acute infections or vaccinations among the donors, who were healthy HIV-negative adults. The V and J genes are TRBV4-2 and TRBJ2-7; TRBD1 or TRBD2 may be the D gene (5 bases each). The sequence was obtained from a woman in her thirties or forties in good health. Some clones in this sample may be carry-over from other donors' samples. The material sequenced was PBMCs. The CDR3 DNA reads as TGTGCCAGCAGCTTGGACCGGGACCCAGGCTCCTACGAGCAGTACTTC. It yields the protein CASSLDRDPGSYEQYF.